Given below is one T cell receptor beta chain in context. TCRdb's copy holds only in-frame clones and misses some; the assay was immunoSEQ multiplex PCR. The sample contains around 220,000 clones, around 80% of which appear only once. This sample stems from a study of blood T cell repertoires in COVID-19. The CDR3 loop spans 14 amino acids. The J segment lost 4 bases and the V segment lost 0 bases, leaving 1 base of the junction unmatched. The germline V gene encodes CDR1 SGDLS and CDR2 YYNGEE. Sequenced sample: PBMCs or T cells enriched from blood (not recorded which). This sequence was found in a middle-aged woman with acute COVID-19. V is TRBV9 and J is TRBJ1-2; the match to TRBD1 covers 9 bases. The CDR3 DNA reads as TGTGCCAGCAGCGTAGGGGACAGGGTCTATGGCTACACCTTC. Amino acid sequence: CASSVGDRVYGYTF.